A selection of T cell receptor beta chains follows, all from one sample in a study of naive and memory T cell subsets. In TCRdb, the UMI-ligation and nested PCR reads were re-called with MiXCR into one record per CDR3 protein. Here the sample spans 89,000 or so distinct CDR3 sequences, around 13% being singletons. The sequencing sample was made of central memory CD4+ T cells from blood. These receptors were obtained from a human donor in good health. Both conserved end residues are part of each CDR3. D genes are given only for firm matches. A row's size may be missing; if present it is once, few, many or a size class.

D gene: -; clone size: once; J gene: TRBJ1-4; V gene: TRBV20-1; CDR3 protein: CSARDSRATNEKLFF; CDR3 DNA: TGCAGTGCTAGAGATTCAAGGGCAACTAATGAAAAACTGTTTTTT
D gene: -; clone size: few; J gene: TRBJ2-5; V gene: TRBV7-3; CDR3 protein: CASSLSAGTQYF; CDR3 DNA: TGTGCCAGCAGCTTATCTGCAGGCACCCAGTACTTC
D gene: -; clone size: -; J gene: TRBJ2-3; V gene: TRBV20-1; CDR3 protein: CSARSTSPTDTQYF; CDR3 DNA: TGCAGTGCTAGAAGTACCTCCCCCACAGATACGCAGTATTTT
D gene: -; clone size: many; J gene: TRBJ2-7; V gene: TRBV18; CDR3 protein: CASSPRDVSYEQYF; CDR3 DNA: TGTGCCAGCTCTCCCAGGGACGTCTCCTACGAGCAGTACTTC
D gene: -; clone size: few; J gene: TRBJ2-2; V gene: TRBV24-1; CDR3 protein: CAPRARIPNTGELFF; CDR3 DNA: TGTGCCCCCCGCGCCAGGATACCGAACACCGGGGAGCTGTTTTTT
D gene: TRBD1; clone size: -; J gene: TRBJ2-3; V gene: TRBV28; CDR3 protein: CASSPRDRHTDTQYF; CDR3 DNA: TGTGCCAGCAGTCCTCGGGACAGGCACACAGATACGCAGTATTTT
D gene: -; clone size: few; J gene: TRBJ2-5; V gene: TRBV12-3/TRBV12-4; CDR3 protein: CASSFRSVETQYF; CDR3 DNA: TGTGCCAGCAGTTTTAGGAGCGTGGAGACCCAGTACTTC
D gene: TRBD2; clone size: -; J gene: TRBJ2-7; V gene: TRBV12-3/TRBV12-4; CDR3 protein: CASSSPTSGTYEQYF; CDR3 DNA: TGTGCCAGCAGCTCCCCTACTAGCGGAACCTACGAGCAGTACTTC
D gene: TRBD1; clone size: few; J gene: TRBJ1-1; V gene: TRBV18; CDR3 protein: CASSPNPQGRSEAFF; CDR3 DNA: TGTGCCAGCTCACCTAACCCACAGGGGAGGTCTGAAGCTTTCTTT
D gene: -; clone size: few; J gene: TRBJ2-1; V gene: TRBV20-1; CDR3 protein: CSASKSRSGEQFF; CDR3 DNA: TGCAGTGCTAGTAAAAGCCGCTCGGGTGAGCAGTTCTTC
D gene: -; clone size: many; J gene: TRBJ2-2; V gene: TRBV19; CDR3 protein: CASSGIQGWTGELFF; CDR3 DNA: TGTGCCAGTAGTGGAATACAGGGATGGACCGGGGAGCTGTTTTTT
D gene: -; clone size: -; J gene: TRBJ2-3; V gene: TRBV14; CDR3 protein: CASSQDRRGPPYF; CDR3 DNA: TGTGCCAGCAGCCAAGATCGAAGGGGCCCCCCGTATTTT
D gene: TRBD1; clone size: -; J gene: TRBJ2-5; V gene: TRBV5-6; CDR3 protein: CASSPDPGQGSGTQYF; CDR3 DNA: TGTGCCAGCAGCCCGGACCCGGGACAGGGTAGCGGGACCCAGTACTTC
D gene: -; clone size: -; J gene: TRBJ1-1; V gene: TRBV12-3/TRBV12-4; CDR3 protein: CASSYQYSEAFF; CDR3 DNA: TGTGCCAGCAGTTACCAATACAGTGAAGCTTTCTTT
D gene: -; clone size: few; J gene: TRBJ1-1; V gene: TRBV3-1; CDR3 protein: CASSQRTLEAFF; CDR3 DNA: TGTGCCAGCAGCCAAAGGACACTTGAAGCTTTCTTT
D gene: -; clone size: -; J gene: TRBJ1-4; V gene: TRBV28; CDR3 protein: CASSLGGGNEKLFF; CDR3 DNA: TGTGCCAGCAGTTTAGGGGGAGGGAATGAAAAACTGTTTTTT
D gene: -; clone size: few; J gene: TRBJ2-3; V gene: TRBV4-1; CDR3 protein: CASSQGWSDPLQYF; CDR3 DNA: TGCGCCAGCAGCCAAGGTTGGTCAGACCCTCTGCAGTATTTT
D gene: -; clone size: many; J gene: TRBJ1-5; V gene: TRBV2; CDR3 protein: CASSVSPGGQPQHF; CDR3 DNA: TGTGCCAGCAGTGTATCCCCTGGGGGTCAGCCCCAGCATTTT
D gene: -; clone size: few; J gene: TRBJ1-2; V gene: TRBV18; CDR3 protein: CASSPEDTLGYTF; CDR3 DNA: TGTGCCAGCTCACCAGAGGACACCCTTGGCTACACCTTC
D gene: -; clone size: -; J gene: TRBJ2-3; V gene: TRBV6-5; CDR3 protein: CASSYSIRQSTDTQYF; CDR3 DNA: TGTGCCAGCAGTTACTCGATACGGCAGAGCACAGATACGCAGTATTTT
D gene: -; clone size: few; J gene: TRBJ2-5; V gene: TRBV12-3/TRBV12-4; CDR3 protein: CASSSETQYF; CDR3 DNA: TGTGCCAGCAGTTCGGAGACCCAGTACTTC
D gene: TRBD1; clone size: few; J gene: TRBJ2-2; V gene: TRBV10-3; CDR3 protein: CAISVGTGASTGELFF; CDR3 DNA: TGTGCCATCAGCGTAGGGACAGGAGCGAGCACCGGGGAGCTGTTTTTT
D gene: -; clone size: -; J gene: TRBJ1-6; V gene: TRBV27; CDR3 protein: CASSPRPPGWGSPLHF; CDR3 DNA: TGTGCCAGCAGCCCGAGACCCCCAGGATGGGGCTCACCCCTCCACTTT
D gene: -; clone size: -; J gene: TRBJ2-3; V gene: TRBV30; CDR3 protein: CAWSPGTQDTDTQYF; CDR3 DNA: TGTGCCTGGAGTCCCGGGACACAGGACACAGATACGCAGTATTTT
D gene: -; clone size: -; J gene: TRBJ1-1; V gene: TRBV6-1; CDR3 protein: CASSEFRQNRAFF; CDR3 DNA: TGTGCCAGCAGTGAATTTCGACAAAACAGAGCTTTCTTT
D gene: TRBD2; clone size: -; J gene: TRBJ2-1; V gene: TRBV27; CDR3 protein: CASSLLLAGGPNEQFF; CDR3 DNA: TGTGCCAGCAGTTTATTGTTAGCGGGAGGACCCAATGAGCAGTTCTTC
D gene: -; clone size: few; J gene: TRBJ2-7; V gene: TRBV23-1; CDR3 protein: CASSFYGTPPRNEQYF; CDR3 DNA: TGCGCCAGCAGTTTCTACGGGACTCCCCCAAGGAACGAGCAGTACTTC
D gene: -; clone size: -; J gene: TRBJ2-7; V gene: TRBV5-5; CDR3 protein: CTSSLAGSPRGQYF; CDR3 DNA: TGTACCAGCAGCTTGGCGGGGTCCCCAAGGGGGCAGTACTTC
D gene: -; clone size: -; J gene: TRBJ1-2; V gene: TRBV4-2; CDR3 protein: CASSPSEASNYGYTF; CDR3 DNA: TGTGCCAGCAGCCCCTCAGAGGCCAGCAACTATGGCTACACCTTC
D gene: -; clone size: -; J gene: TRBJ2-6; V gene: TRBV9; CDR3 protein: CASSTQGSGANVLTF; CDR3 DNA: TGTGCCAGCAGCACGCAGGGTTCTGGGGCCAACGTCCTGACTTTC